These 20 T cell receptor beta chains were sequenced from one sample in a study of blood T cells in healthy people across ages. Using a J-beta primer mix together with a sample-barcoded 5' primer, a second PCR was run for about 6 to 12 cycles. In TCRdb, the 5' RACE reads were re-called with MiXCR into one record per CDR3 protein. The repertoire includes around 970,000 distinct CDR3 sequences, roughly 51% of them detected once, and roughly 23% sits in the top ten. Input material: blood. Every receptor here comes from a woman between 55 and 75 years old in good health.

This clonotype was picked up a small number of times. The V call is TRBV5-1, the J call TRBJ2-4, with D possibly matching TRBD2 (5 bases). The DNA end lines up better with TRBJ2-7; the J call may be wrong. Germline loops: CDR1 SGHRS, CDR2 YFSETQ. This CDR3 contains 12 residues. The CDR3 bases are TGCGCCAGCAGACGCGAGGGCGACGAGCAGTACTTC. As protein: CASRREGDEQYF.

This clonotype was seen just once. The chain carries TRBV28 and TRBJ1-4, with 7 bases identical to TRBD1. With V trimmed by 3 bases and J by 9 bases, 13 bases remained unmatched. The CDR3 contains 16 residues. Looked up from germline, CDR1 is MDHEN and CDR2 is SYDVKM. The CDR3 DNA reads TGTGCCAGCAGTTTCCATCCGGGACAGAGGGCCCAAAAACTGTTTTTT. It specifies CASSFHPGQRAQKLFF.

This clonotype was recorded a few times. The chain employs TRBV28 and TRBJ1-4; D is unclear. CDR1 and CDR2 from the germline V gene are MDHEN and SYDVKM. The CDR3 is 11 residues long. Trimming removed 1 base from V and 7 bases from J, with 1 base in between. The CDR3 spells CASSLFEKLFF. CDR3 nucleotide sequence: TGTGCCAGCAGTTTATTTGAAAAACTGTTTTTT.

This clonotype was counted only a few times. This rearrangement joins TRBV30 to TRBJ2-1; unclear D gene. This CDR3 is built from 12 residues. The V end was cut by 3 bases, the J end by 3 bases, with 6 bases between. Germline V gene lookup returns CDR1 GTSNPN and CDR2 SVGIG (reference sequence). The chain's CDR3 is CAWRSYYNEQFF. CDR3 in DNA: TGTGCCTGGAGGTCCTACTACAATGAGCAGTTCTTC.

This chain connects TRBV10-3 to TRBJ2-5; D is unresolved. The J call may not be correct, given that the DNA end is closer to TRBJ2-7. The CDR3 sequence is 12 residues long. Germline CDR1 ENHRY, CDR2 SYGVKD. The CDR3 nucleotides read TGTGCCATCAGTGCTGGGCTCGACGAGCAGTACTTC. Encoded protein: CAISAGLDEQYF.

This chain joins TRBV27 and TRBJ1-1; a possible D gene is TRBD1 (6 bases). CDR1 is MNHEY, CDR2 SMNVEV, per germline (reference sequence). The CDR3 totals 17 residues. Deletions cut 6 bases from V and 5 bases from J, with 25 bases between. The CDR3 loop reads CASRPSHLGQPGTEAFF. In DNA form, the CDR3 reads TGTGCCAGCAGGCCCTCCCACCTCGGACAGCCGGGGACTGAAGCTTTCTTT.

The sample holds a few counts of this clonotype. V usage is TRBV24-1 and J usage is TRBJ2-4, with TRBD1 identical over 10 bases. The J call may be mistaken, given a closer DNA end match to TRBJ2-7. The CDR3 contains 15 residues. Germline V CDR1 and CDR2: KGHDR, SFDVKD. CDR3 sequence (DNA): TGTGCCACCAGTGATACGGGGACAGGGGCCCACGAGCAGTACTTC. It codes for CATSDTGTGAHEQYF.

This clonotype was detected only a few times. This chain connects TRBV7-9 to TRBJ2-7; D possibly corresponds to TRBD1 (6 bases). CDR1 is SEHNR and CDR2 is FQNEAQ in the germline V gene (reference sequence). V was trimmed by 7 bases and J by 0 bases, leaving 16 bases between them. The CDR3 is 15 residues long. The CDR3 nucleotides read TGTGCCAGCACCCAGCCACAGGGAAACTCCTACGAGCAGTACTTC. Translated, it gives CASTQPQGNSYEQYF.

This sequence joins TRBV6-2 or TRBV6-3 and TRBJ1-2, with no clear D. Trimming left V 6 bases short and J 8 bases short, with 16 bases between. The germline V gene has CDR1 MNHEY and CDR2 SVGEGT. The CDR3 runs 13 residues. CDR3 nucleotide sequence: TGTGCCAGCAGAGAGGACGGAACTGGGGGCTACACCTTC. It translates to CASREDGTGGYTF.

This clonotype was detected only a few times. The chain carries TRBV10-3 and TRBJ1-5; 10 nucleotides match TRBD1. The CDR3 has 15 amino acids. CDR1 ENHRY and CDR2 SYGVKD come from the germline V gene. J gave up 4 bases and V 4 bases, and 4 bases lay outside the gene matches. CDR3 bases: TGTGCCATCAGTGGGGGGACAGGGGTAAATCAGCCCCAGCATTTT. This translates into CAISGGTGVNQPQHF.

This clonotype was seen only a few times. The chain has TRBV7-2 and TRBJ2-1, with D unresolved. This CDR3 contains 15 residues. Germline V gene lookup returns CDR1 SGHTA and CDR2 FQGNSA. V lost 6 bases and J 0 bases, leaving 12 bases between the germline ends. The CDR3 sequence is CASSRLYGSYNEQFF. The CDR3 nucleotides are TGTGCCAGCAGTCGTTTATACGGCTCCTACAATGAGCAGTTCTTC.

Ten or more counts support this clonotype. The rearrangement joins TRBV12-3 or TRBV12-4 to TRBJ2-5, with D tentatively TRBD1 (5 bases). The CDR3 is 16 amino acids. Trimming took 5 bases from V and 0 from J, leaving 16 bases between them. Here the CDR3 reads CASSLNGAGYQETQYF. The DNA of the CDR3 is TGTGCCAGCAGTCTCAATGGGGCCGGGTACCAAGAGACCCAGTACTTC.

The J gene is TRBJ2-3, the V gene TRBV24-1; 9 nucleotides agree with TRBD2. The J segment lost 3 bases and the V segment lost 4 bases, leaving 19 bases of the junction unmatched. Per the germline V gene, CDR1 is KGHDR and CDR2 is SFDVKD. This CDR3 region has 20 residues. Here the CDR3 DNA reads TGTGCCACCAGTGACCCTGATGGACTTGGTAGCGGGAGTCGGACAGATACGCAGTATTTT. This encodes CATSDPDGLGSGSRTDTQYF.

The CDR3 spells CASSERSSTDTQYF. Written as DNA, the CDR3 is TGTGCCAGCAGTGAAAGGAGTAGCACAGATACGCAGTATTTT. The V and J genes are TRBV2 and TRBJ2-3; D is ambiguous. Germline V gene lookup returns CDR1 SNHLY and CDR2 FYNNEI. CDR3 length equals 14 residues. Deletions cut 2 bases from V and 0 bases from J, with 6 bases between.

Here the CDR3 reads CSARGGRTTIYGYTF. Written as DNA, the CDR3 is TGCAGTGCTAGAGGCGGCAGGACCACGATCTATGGCTACACCTTC. The genes are TRBV20-1 and TRBJ1-2; D uncertain. The CDR3 loop spans 15 amino acids. CDR1 and CDR2 (germline): DFQATT, SNEGSKA (reference sequence). Trimming cost V 1 base and J 4 bases, with 16 bases left between them.

This sequence joins TRBV3-1 and TRBJ2-5; 10 bases are a match to TRBD1. There are 17 residues in the CDR3. Germline-derived CDR1 and CDR2 are LGHDT and YNNKEL (reference sequence). The V segment lost 0 bases and the J segment 5 bases; nucleotides outside the gene matches: 9. The CDR3 spells CASSQERQGAGKETQYF. The CDR3 bases are TGTGCCAGCAGCCAAGAGAGACAGGGGGCGGGAAAGGAGACCCAGTACTTC.

The sample holds a few counts of this clonotype. The V and J genes are TRBV29-1 and TRBJ2-5; D might be TRBD1 (6 bases). TRBJ2-7 matches the DNA end more closely, so the J call is doubtful. The germline V gene encodes CDR1 SQVTM and CDR2 ANQGSEA. CDR3 length: 12 amino acids. The CDR3 loop reads CSVGLQGREQYF. CDR3 coding DNA: TGCAGCGTTGGATTACAGGGTCGCGAGCAGTACTTC.

The rearrangement uses TRBV12-3 or TRBV12-4 and TRBJ2-2; 9 bases are a match to TRBD2. The junction had 9 bases not matched to a gene; V was cut back by 6 bases and J by 7 bases. CDR3 length: 15 residues. The CDR3 bases are TGTGCCAGCAGGTTTAGCGGGAGCGTCGACGGGGAGCTGTTTTTT. It is translated as CASRFSGSVDGELFF.

This sequence joins TRBV6-2 or TRBV6-3 and TRBJ2-3; D unresolved. Looked up from germline, CDR1 is MNHEY and CDR2 is SVGEGT. The CDR3 has 13 amino acids. V lost 0 bases, J lost 11 bases, and 12 bases lay in between. The CDR3 reads CASSYSNGIGQYF. CDR3 in DNA: TGTGCCAGCAGTTACTCGAACGGAATAGGGCAGTATTTT.

The chain carries TRBV5-1 and TRBJ2-5; maybe TRBD1 (5 bases). Germline values: CDR1 SGHRS, CDR2 YFSETQ. V was shortened by 4 bases and J by 2 bases, with 12 bases between the two germline ends. The CDR3 length is 14 residues. DNA for the CDR3: TGCGCCAGCAGCCCAGGACAAATGCAAGAGACCCAGTACTTC. It encodes CASSPGQMQETQYF.